One sample yielded the 26 T cell receptor beta chains listed below, sequenced in a study of early T cells in non-severe SARS-CoV-2 infection. TCRdb used MiXCR to reprocess the 5' RACE reads, holding one entry per CDR3 protein. The sample consists of fewer than 50,000 distinct CDR3 sequences, roughly 6% of them appearing once. Sequenced material: whole blood, taken at baseline. The origin of the receptors is an adult who was a healthcare worker with PCR-confirmed SARS-CoV-2 infection or an uninfected control (not recorded which).

The chain employs TRBV6-2 or TRBV6-3 and TRBJ2-3; D might be TRBD1 or TRBD2, each matching 5 bases. Germline V CDR1 and CDR2: MNHEY, SVGEGT. With 5 bases removed from V and 2 bases from J, the gap between germline ends came to 8 bases. The CDR3 length is 13 residues. The CDR3 reads CASSRDLTDTQYF. CDR3 DNA: TGTGCCAGCAGTAGGGACCTCACAGATACGCAGTATTTT.

The chain recombines TRBV3-1 with TRBJ2-5, with a weak D call TRBD2 (6 bases). Germline V lookup: CDR1 LGHDT, CDR2 YNNKEL (reference sequence). V gave up 4 bases and J gave up 2 bases, with 14 bases separating them. The CDR3 has 15 residues. Written as DNA, the CDR3 is TGTGCCAGCAGCCTACTTATGCGGGATCAAGAGACCCAGTACTTC. Translating gives CASSLLMRDQETQYF.

This clonotype has a count of ten or more. The J gene is TRBJ2-2, the V gene TRBV29-1, with D perhaps TRBD1 (5 bases). V lost 2 bases to trimming and J lost 2 bases, with 12 bases between them. This CDR3 contains 15 residues. From germline, CDR1 is SQVTM and CDR2 ANQGSEA. Here the CDR3 reads CSVECDSPNTGELFF. The DNA for the CDR3 is TGCAGCGTTGAATGTGACAGCCCAAACACCGGGGAGCTGTTTTTT.

This clonotype occurred many times. V usage is TRBV12-3 or TRBV12-4 and J usage is TRBJ1-2; D perhaps matches TRBD1 (6 bases). Trimming removed 6 bases from V and 6 bases from J, with 14 bases in between. CDR3 length: 13 residues. The CDR3 here is CASRPDRRDGYTF. CDR3 sequence (DNA): TGTGCCAGCAGACCTGACAGGAGAGATGGCTACACCTTC.

This clonotype was seen at least ten times. The chain combines TRBV20-1 with TRBJ1-1; a weak D match, TRBD1 (6 bases). With 0 bases removed from V and 1 base from J, the gap between germline ends came to 12 bases. Germline CDR1 and CDR2: DFQATT and SNEGSKA (reference sequence). The CDR3 extends over 15 amino acids. The CDR3 here is CSARDTGRGNTEAFF. CDR3 coding DNA: TGCAGTGCTAGAGATACGGGCAGGGGGAACACTGAAGCTTTCTTT.

The CDR3 coding sequence is TGTGCCAGCAGTGGGGTTATAGAGCAGTTCTTC. This codes for CASSGVIEQFF. The chain links TRBV2 to TRBJ2-1; D unclear. The CDR3 contains 11 residues. Deletions cut 4 bases from V and 10 bases from J, with 8 bases between. CDR1 and CDR2 from the germline V gene are SNHLY and FYNNEI.

The chain couples TRBV21-1 to TRBJ1-3; TRBD1 is the table's D call, not checked against the DNA. TRBV21-1 is reported as a pseudogene. This CDR3 region has 19 residues. CDR3 sequence (DNA): TGTGCCAGCAGCATCCCGGGACAGTCAGCTTCGAGCTCTGGAAACACCATATATTTT. It specifies CASSIPGQSASSSGNTIYF.

This chain joins TRBV30 and TRBJ2-7, with D perhaps matching TRBD1 or TRBD2 (5 bases each). The germline CDR1 and CDR2 sequences are GTSNPN and SVGIG (reference sequence). CDR3 size: 16 residues. Trimming shortened V by 4 bases and J by 3 bases, and 22 bases separated the two germline ends. This chain's CDR3 is CAWTKQTGASLYEQYF. The CDR3 DNA reads as TGTGCCTGGACAAAACAGACCGGGGCCTCCCTCTACGAGCAGTACTTC.

Ten or more counts support this clonotype. The CDR3 region is CASSPQAQETQYF. The DNA of the CDR3 is TGTGCCAGCTCACCCCAGGCCCAAGAGACCCAGTACTTC. The chain couples TRBV18 to TRBJ2-5; D gene unclear. CDR1 KGHSH and CDR2 LQKENI come from the germline V gene. Trimming took 3 bases from V and 1 from J, leaving 6 bases between them. The length of the CDR3 is 13 residues.

This clonotype was seen more than once but under ten times. The chain recombines TRBV30 with TRBJ2-1; maybe TRBD2 (7 bases). The V gene's germline CDR1 is GTSNPN and CDR2 SVGIG (reference sequence). The CDR3 sequence is 15 residues long. Trimming removed 2 bases at V and 8 bases at J, with 19 bases between. The CDR3 coding sequence is TGTGCCTGGAGTTATCGTGGGGGGGCCAGGTATGAGCAGTTCTTC. Encoded protein: CAWSYRGGARYEQFF.

This chain links TRBV20-1 with TRBJ1-1; D gene unclear. The V and J ends lost 3 bases and 0 bases respectively, with 14 bases between them. The germline V gene encodes CDR1 DFQATT and CDR2 SNEGSKA (reference sequence). The CDR3 is 15 residues long. The CDR3 nucleotides are TGCAGTGCTAGTAACCAGGACTACATGAACACTGAAGCTTTCTTT. Its translation: CSASNQDYMNTEAFF.

The rearrangement uses TRBV7-2 and TRBJ2-7; D not resolved. The length of the CDR3 is 14 residues. V was trimmed by 1 base and J by 3 bases, leaving 10 bases between them. Germline CDR1 is SGHTA and CDR2 is FQGNSA. As DNA, the CDR3 is TGTGCCAGCAGCTTAGAGGTCAGGAGCTACGAGCAGTACTTC. Translated, it gives CASSLEVRSYEQYF. The variable domain in full, with the rest retrieved from reference TRBV7-2 and TRBJ2-7, is GAGVSQSPSNKVTEKGKDVELRCDPISGHTALYWYRQSLGQGLEFLIYFQGNSAPDKSGLPSDRFSAERTGGSVSTLTIQRTQQEDSAVYLCASSLEVRSYEQYFGPGTRLTVT.

This clonotype was seen ten or more times. J is TRBJ2-1 and V is TRBV6-5; weak D call: TRBD1 (6 bases). This CDR3 region has 13 residues. Trimming shortened V by 4 bases and J by 4 bases, and 8 bases separated the two germline ends. The germline V gene has CDR1 MNHEY and CDR2 SVGAGI. The CDR3 sequence: CASSSGEYNEQFF. The CDR3 DNA follows: TGTGCCAGCAGTTCAGGGGAATACAATGAGCAGTTCTTC.

This clonotype was picked up many times. CDR3 nucleotides: TGTGCCAGCAGTTACGATTCGGGACAGGTTACCTACACCTTC. As protein: CASSYDSGQVTYTF. This sequence joins TRBV6-5 and TRBJ1-2, with TRBD1 matching 8 bases. The CDR3 spans 14 residues. Germline loops: CDR1 MNHEY, CDR2 SVGAGI. The V and J ends lost 2 bases and 10 bases, in that order; junction bases with no gene match: 9.

This clonotype came up many times. The rearrangement uses TRBV12-5 and TRBJ2-1; TRBD1 might be the D (6 bases). CDR3 size: 14 residues. From germline, CDR1 is LGHNT and CDR2 FRNRAP. V was cut by 2 bases and J by 8 bases, with 13 bases left in between. In nucleotides, the CDR3 is TGTGCTAGTGGTTTGAGTTCAGGGGTTCATGAGCAGTTCTTC. Translation gives CASGLSSGVHEQFF.

This clonotype was counted only a few times. J is TRBJ1-5 and V is TRBV2; D possibly corresponds to TRBD1 (6 bases). Per germline, CDR1 SNHLY and CDR2 FYNNEI. The ends were cut back, 8 bases at V and 0 bases at J, with 17 bases in the middle. There are 16 residues in the CDR3. The CDR3 DNA sequence: TGTGCCAGCTCTGGGGGGGCTTCATATAGCAATCAGCCCCAGCATTTT. Amino acid sequence: CASSGGASYSNQPQHF. The entire variable domain, with the rest obtained from reference TRBV2 and TRBJ1-5, is as follows: EPEVTQTPSHQVTQMGQEVILRCVPISNHLYFYWYRQILGQKVEFLVSFYNNEISEKSEIFDDQFSVERPDGSNFTLKIRSTKLEDSAMYFCASSGGASYSNQPQHFGDGTRLSIL.

The CDR3 reads CASSLGLGVRAPYEQYF. As DNA, the CDR3 is TGTGCCAGCAGTTTAGGTCTGGGGGTTAGGGCCCCCTACGAGCAGTACTTC. The chain joins TRBV28 to TRBJ2-7; D is possibly TRBD1 or TRBD2 (5 bases each). The CDR3 is 17 residues long. Germline CDR1 and CDR2: MDHEN and SYDVKM. Trimming pared 2 bases from V and 2 bases from J, leaving 19 bases between.

The sample holds a few counts of this clonotype. This chain uses TRBV4-3 with TRBJ1-2; the D is unclear. The CDR3 has 14 residues. Germline values: CDR1 LGHNA, CDR2 YSLEER. Trimming cost V 1 base and J 4 bases, with 10 bases left between them. The CDR3: CASSQASSLYGYTF. Written as DNA, the CDR3 is TGCGCCAGCAGCCAAGCATCCAGCCTCTATGGCTACACCTTC.

This clonotype was observed many times. The chain joins TRBV19 to TRBJ1-5, with a possible D match to TRBD1 (6 bases). This CDR3 is built from 15 residues. From germline, CDR1 is LNHDA and CDR2 SQIVND (reference sequence). Between the trimmed V and J ends, which lost 7 bases and 2 bases, there was a span of 15 bases. The CDR3 spells CASKTGNKGNQPQHF. DNA of the CDR3: TGTGCCAGTAAAACAGGGAACAAGGGCAATCAGCCCCAGCATTTT.

This clonotype was observed at least ten times. V is TRBV19 and J is TRBJ2-1; D possibly corresponds to TRBD2 (6 bases). The V gene's germline CDR1 is LNHDA and CDR2 SQIVND (reference sequence). The CDR3 runs to 14 residues. Deletions cut 2 bases from V and 8 bases from J, with 13 bases between. The CDR3 loop is CASSIIQGGYEQFF. DNA of the CDR3: TGTGCCAGTAGTATAATCCAAGGAGGGTATGAGCAGTTCTTC. Based on the CDR3 plus reference TRBV19 and TRBJ2-1, the full variable domain is DGGITQSPKYLFRKEGQNVTLSCEQNLNHDAMYWYRQDPGQGLRLIYYSQIVNDFQKGDIAEGYSVSREKKESFPLTVTSAQKNPTAFYLCASSIIQGGYEQFFGPGTRLTVL.

This clonotype came up many times. This chain connects TRBV3-1 to TRBJ1-1; D is perhaps TRBD1 (5 bases). The CDR3 totals 13 residues. Germline V gives CDR1 LGHDT, CDR2 YNNKEL (reference sequence). V dropped 3 bases and J dropped 8 bases, with 13 bases sitting between them. This CDR3 reads CASSHGAGSEAFF. For the CDR3, the DNA is TGTGCCAGCAGCCACGGGGCTGGATCCGAAGCTTTCTTT.

The chain recombines TRBV20-1 with TRBJ2-3, with D unresolved. The length of the CDR3 is 16 residues. Germline CDR1 is DFQATT and CDR2 is SNEGSKA (reference sequence). Trimming shortened V by 3 bases and J by 4 bases, and 20 bases separated the two germline ends. The CDR3 DNA is TGCAGTGCTAGTCGTATGAAGGGTACGAGAGCAGATACGCAGTATTTT. Its protein product is CSASRMKGTRADTQYF.

The J gene is TRBJ1-2, the V gene TRBV6-1; 7 bases align to TRBD1. Germline CDR1 reads MNHNS; CDR2 reads SASEGT. J lost 6 bases, V lost 4 bases, and 5 bases had no gene match. The CDR3 is 13 residues long. In nucleotides, the CDR3 is TGTGCCAGCAGTGTACAGGGGAGGGATGGCTACACCTTC. Translation gives CASSVQGRDGYTF.

This clonotype was seen at least ten times. The chain couples TRBV5-1 to TRBJ1-1; D gene ambiguous. The V end was cut by 5 bases, the J end by 0 bases, with 8 bases between. This CDR3 contains 13 residues. Germline CDR1 reads SGHRS; CDR2 reads YFSETQ. The CDR3 loop is CASSPLVNTEAFF. CDR3 nucleotide sequence: TGCGCCAGCAGTCCCCTCGTGAACACTGAAGCTTTCTTT.

This clonotype appeared a single time. The chain recombines TRBV2 with TRBJ2-2, with 7 positions matching TRBD1. The CDR3 spans 17 residues. J was trimmed by 4 bases and V by 1 base; bases with no gene match: 9. Germline CDR1 reads SNHLY; CDR2 reads FYNNEI. The CDR3 loop reads CASSEELRTGLTGELFF. The CDR3 DNA reads as TGTGCCAGCAGTGAAGAGCTTAGGACAGGACTCACCGGGGAGCTGTTTTTT.

This clonotype was observed at least ten times. The chain combines TRBV2 with TRBJ2-7; either TRBD1 or TRBD2 may fit D (6 bases each). CDR3 length: 15 residues. The germline V gene encodes CDR1 SNHLY and CDR2 FYNNEI. Trimming took off 6 bases at V and 6 bases at J, with 21 bases between the two ends. CDR3 DNA: TGTGCCAGCAGGCGACAGGAAACGGGGGCCGGCGAGCAGTACTTC. It encodes CASRRQETGAGEQYF.